This TCR beta chain stems from a study of T cell responses to AZD1222 COVID-19 vaccine. Profiling relied on immunoSEQ multiplex PCR, and the TCRdb table lists in-frame clones only, not all of them. The data contain 95,000 to 130,000 clones, approximately 83% of them seen just once; the ten biggest clones take up 3% to 4%. The CDR3 has 19 residues. The germline CDR1 and CDR2 sequences are MNHNS and SASEGT. V dropped 0 bases and J dropped 6 bases, with 21 bases sitting between them. The clonotype originates from an adult in good health. The chain combines TRBV6-1 with TRBJ1-6; D not resolved. The starting material was peripheral blood, obtained on day 0 of MenACWY control vaccination. CDR3 sequence reads: CASSEAAIGSPPFNSPLHF. CDR3 nucleotide sequence: TGTGCCAGCAGTGAAGCGGCTATTGGTTCTCCCCCTTTTAATTCACCCCTCCACTTT.